This TCR beta chain was sequenced during a study of cytomegalovirus exposure and HLA in healthy donors. V was pared by 6 bases and J by 1 base, with 13 bases between. Germline values: CDR1 SNHLY, CDR2 FYNNEI. The CDR3 spans 16 residues. Profiled with immunoSEQ multiplex PCR; TCRdb holds only in-frame clones, not every one. The data show about 120,000 clones, 88% seen once. Comment on this clone: Antigen unknown.

While the first cohort had 600 to 800 subjects, the donors belonged to the separate validation cohort of 100 to 150 subjects. Notes on the study in general: Many donors carried some public TCRs, although rarity characterized most TCR sequences. A later analysis found first-cohort TCR clusters tended to co-occur in the 90 to 150 validation repertoires. Reports indicated that the classifier achieved high specificity and sensitivity in diagnosing cytomegalovirus status.

V usage is TRBV2 and J usage is TRBJ1-6, with a weak D call TRBD1 (6 bases). The sequencing input was PBMCs. This receptor was identified in a woman between 18 and 29 years old in good health and CMV-seropositive. The CDR3 sequence is CASRVTGSSYNSPLHF. The CDR3 coding sequence is TGTGCCAGCAGGGTAACAGGGTCGTCCTATAATTCACCCCTCCACTTT.